What follows are 27 T cell receptor beta chains derived from one specimen sequenced in a study of T cells in Graves' hyperthyroidism and ophthalmopathy. Amplified TCR beta CDR3 regions came from RNA transcripts. An initial round of RT-PCR targeting the TCR CDR3 relied on the HTBI primer set. TCRdb independently ran MiXCR on the multiplex PCR reads; one entry per CDR3 protein. The sample yields a few hundred thousand distinct CDR3 sequences, around 46% seen once. Sequencing was performed on peripheral blood or thyroid tissue (not recorded which). The receptors were gathered from a woman under 30 with Graves' hyperthyroidism.

The chain recombines TRBV20-1 with TRBJ2-7, with D perhaps assigned TRBD1 or TRBD2 (6 bases each). The J call may not be correct, given that the DNA end is closer to TRBJ2-1. CDR1 DFQATT and CDR2 SNEGSKA come from the germline V gene (reference sequence). The CDR3 sequence is 14 residues long. In nucleotides, the CDR3 is TGCAGTGCTAGAGGGGGGGCGGGCTACAATGAGCAGTTCTTC. This translates into CSARGGAGYNEQFF.

Details on this clonotype: This could be a read error, since a much larger clone is one nucleotide away. CDR3 protein: CASSPPGDNYEQYF. The CDR3 coding sequence is TGTGCCAGCTCACCGCCAGGCGATAACTACGAGCAGTACTTC. This chain connects TRBV7-2 to TRBJ2-7; D ambiguous. V was clipped by 8 bases and J by 3 bases, with 17 bases between them. Germline V CDR1 and CDR2: SGHTA, FQGNSA. CDR3 size: 14 residues.

This clonotype was seen ten or more times. The chain employs TRBV7-2 and TRBJ1-2, with a weak D call TRBD1 (6 bases). CDR1 and CDR2 (germline): SGHTA, FQGNSA. Trimming cost V 1 base and J 1 base, with 10 bases left between them. CDR3 length: 15 residues. The CDR3 is CASSLVEGVNYGYTF. As DNA, the CDR3 is TGTGCCAGCAGCTTAGTAGAGGGGGTTAACTATGGCTACACCTTC.

At least ten counts were recorded for this clonotype. This chain connects TRBV28 to TRBJ2-7; weak D call: TRBD1 (5 bases). The germline gives CDR1 MDHEN, CDR2 SYDVKM. CDR3 length: 14 amino acids. Trimming took off 6 bases at V and 0 bases at J, with 12 bases between the two ends. The CDR3 bases are TGTGCCAGCAGGTGGACACGAAGCTCCTACGAGCAGTACTTC. Translation gives CASRWTRSSYEQYF.

The chain links TRBV6-2 or TRBV6-3 to TRBJ1-2; D not certain. CDR3 size: 12 residues. Per the germline V gene, CDR1 is MNHEY and CDR2 is SVGEGT. The V and J ends lost 4 bases and 8 bases respectively, with 11 bases between them. The DNA of the CDR3 is TGTGCCAGCAGTTTACAATTAGAAGGCTACACCTTC. It yields the protein CASSLQLEGYTF.

This clonotype showed up just a few times. This chain links TRBV2 with TRBJ2-7; TRBD2 matches 7 bases. From germline, CDR1 is SNHLY and CDR2 FYNNEI. The CDR3 has 12 amino acids. V lost 6 bases, J lost 3 bases, and 2 bases stayed unmatched. Here the CDR3 DNA reads TGTGCCAGCAGGCGGGGGAACTACGAGCAGTACTTC. This codes for CASRRGNYEQYF.

This clonotype was detected once. This chain links TRBV10-3 with TRBJ2-7, with 11 nucleotides matching TRBD1. The germline gives CDR1 ENHRY, CDR2 SYGVKD. The length of the CDR3 is 15 residues. V shed 3 bases and J 4 bases; nucleotides not matched to a gene: 5. The DNA of the CDR3 is TGTGCCATCAGTGATTCCGGGACAGGGGGTTACGAGCAGTACTTC. This encodes CAISDSGTGGYEQYF.

The chain employs TRBV7-1 and TRBJ2-7; the match to TRBD2 covers 10 bases. TRBV7-1 is treated as an ORF (open reading frame) with a function not yet certain. Losses at the gene ends were 5 bases for V and 1 base for J; bases not matched to a gene: 2. The CDR3 runs to 14 residues. This CDR3 is CASSTSGASYEQYF. For the CDR3, the DNA is TGTGCCAGCAGCACTAGCGGGGCATCCTACGAGCAGTACTTC.

The chain employs TRBV9 and TRBJ1-4, with TRBD1 identical over 8 bases. Unmatched junction bases numbered 10, after V lost 7 bases and J lost 8 bases. Germline V gives CDR1 SGDLS, CDR2 YYNGEE. The CDR3 spans 14 residues. CDR3 amino acids: CASRPGQAGEKLFF. The CDR3 DNA follows: TGTGCCAGCCGCCCGGGACAGGCGGGGGAAAAACTGTTTTTT. The variable domain in full, with the rest retrieved from reference TRBV9 and TRBJ1-4, is DSGVTQTPKHLITATGQRVTLRCSPRSGDLSVYWYQQSLDQGLQFLIQYYNGEERAKGNILERFSAQQFPDLHSELNLSSLELGDSALYFCASRPGQAGEKLFFGSGTQLSVL.

As for this clonotype: A read error may explain this, as a much larger clone is one base away. V and J are TRBV9 and TRBJ2-5; D not certain. The CDR3 has 13 residues. Germline V gene sequence: CDR1 SGDLS, CDR2 YYNGEE. V shed 1 base and J shed 3 bases, with 7 bases lying between them. The CDR3 here is CASSVSGEETQYF. CDR3 nucleotide sequence: TGTGCCAGCAGCGTAAGTGGGGAAGAGACCCAGTACTTC.

The chain couples TRBV7-9 to TRBJ2-1, with D possibly matching TRBD1 (6 bases). The CDR3 sequence is 14 residues long. Germline CDR1 reads SEHNR; CDR2 reads FQNEAQ (reference sequence). Trimming shortened V by 1 base and J by 8 bases, and 12 bases separated the two germline ends. CDR3 in DNA: TGTGCCAGCAGCTTAGGAACAGGGACACATGAGCAGTTCTTC. It specifies CASSLGTGTHEQFF.

The CDR3 protein is CASSLHGTGGRTGELFF. The DNA for the CDR3 is TGTGCCAGCAGCTTGCACGGGACAGGCGGTCGGACCGGGGAGCTGTTTTTT. V is TRBV7-8 and J is TRBJ2-2; 8 bases are a match to TRBD1. Looked up from germline, CDR1 is SGHVS and CDR2 is FQNEAQ. The trim removed 3 bases at V and 5 bases at J, leaving 11 bases unmatched. The CDR3 has 17 amino acids.

The V and J genes are TRBV24-1 and TRBJ1-4; no reliable D call. Trimming stripped 2 bases from V and 7 bases from J, with 22 bases between. Germline V gene data show CDR1 as KGHDR and CDR2 as SFDVKD. The CDR3 contains 18 residues. The CDR3 DNA sequence: TGTGCCACCAGTGATTCCCGCTTAGGGCACCGGGGAGCTGAAAAACTGTTTTTT. Amino acid sequence: CATSDSRLGHRGAEKLFF.

The sample holds many counts of this clonotype. The rearrangement uses TRBV6-4 and TRBJ2-7; D gene ambiguous. The V gene lost 7 bases and the J gene lost 1 base, with 14 bases spanning the gap. Germline CDR1 and CDR2: MRHNA and SNTAGT. This CDR3 region has 14 residues. CDR3 in amino acids: CASKQDVGSYEQYF. In nucleotides, the CDR3 is TGTGCCAGCAAGCAGGACGTAGGATCCTACGAGCAGTACTTC.

The chain has TRBV5-4 and TRBJ2-6; D is unresolved. CDR3 length: 15 amino acids. V lost 1 base and J 4 bases, leaving 9 bases between the germline ends. Germline CDR1 is SGHNT and CDR2 is YYREEE (reference sequence). The CDR3 DNA reads TGTGCCAGCAGCTTGTTATCCCAGGGGGCCAACGTCCTGACTTTC. Translated, it gives CASSLLSQGANVLTF.

This clonotype was counted many times. This chain uses TRBV29-1 with TRBJ2-6; no reliable D call. The CDR3 is 12 residues long. V lost 6 bases, J lost 0 bases, and 3 bases lay in between. In germline, CDR1 is SQVTM, CDR2 ANQGSEA. DNA of the CDR3: TGCAGCGTACGCTCTGGGGCCAACGTCCTGACTTTC. This sequence encodes CSVRSGANVLTF.

In its sample, this clonotype was seen many times. V is TRBV7-8 and J is TRBJ1-2; D gene unclear. Germline CDR1 and CDR2: SGHVS and FQNEAQ. Trimming took 1 base from V and 4 from J, leaving 19 bases between them. CDR3 length equals 17 residues. The CDR3 nucleotides read TGTGCCAGCAGCTTAGTAATAGACTCCCTCAACACCTATGGCTACACCTTC. It specifies CASSLVIDSLNTYGYTF.

This clonotype came up once. A much larger clone is a single base away; this may be a read error. This CDR3 reads CASSFSTGGSTEAFF. For the CDR3, the DNA is TGTGCCAGCAGTTTCTCCACAGGGGGCTCGACTGAAGCTTTCTTT. This chain joins TRBV6-2 or TRBV6-3 and TRBJ1-1; 9 nucleotides line up with TRBD1. The CDR3 length is 15 residues. Germline values: CDR1 MNHEY, CDR2 SVGEGT. The trim removed 4 bases at V and 5 bases at J, leaving 8 bases unmatched.

Note on this clonotype: This clone may be a read error of a much larger clone one base away. V is TRBV2 and J is TRBJ2-2; possibly TRBD2 for D (6 bases). Per germline, CDR1 SNHLY and CDR2 FYNNEI. The CDR3 contains 17 residues. The CDR3 nucleotides are TGTGCCAGCAGCCCCGTCTCCGGGAGTTCGTACACCGGGGAGCTGCTTTTT. It specifies CASSPVSGSSYTGELLF.

The V gene is TRBV4-1, the J gene TRBJ2-3; D not resolved. The CDR3 runs to 13 residues. Trimming cost V 0 bases and J 0 bases, with 1 base left between them. Germline CDR1 and CDR2: MGHRA and YSYEKL. The DNA for the CDR3 is TGCGCCAGCAGCCAAGAGAGCACAGATACGCAGTATTTT. It is translated as CASSQESTDTQYF.

Many counts were recorded for this clonotype. The chain is built from TRBV6-6 and TRBJ2-7, with 7 bases matching TRBD2. CDR1 is MNHNY and CDR2 is SVGAGI in the germline V gene (reference sequence). The CDR3 consists of 17 residues. V was clipped by 6 bases and J by 2 bases; unmatched bases: 16. CDR3 region: CASRGQGGGRFAYEQYF. In DNA form, the CDR3 reads TGTGCCAGCAGGGGTCAAGGAGGCGGGAGATTCGCCTACGAGCAGTACTTC.

The chain combines TRBV7-9 with TRBJ1-1; D possibly corresponds to TRBD1 (6 bases). Trimming pared 5 bases from V and 5 bases from J, leaving 12 bases between. This CDR3 spans 13 amino acids. CDR1 and CDR2 from the germline V gene are SEHNR and FQNEAQ (reference sequence). The CDR3 is CASSEGGFTEAFF. The CDR3 DNA follows: TGTGCCAGCAGCGAGGGGGGCTTTACTGAAGCTTTCTTT.

This clonotype was observed a few times. Compared with germline, one end of the junction differs, possibly owing to a read error. The chain recombines TRBV12-3 or TRBV12-4 with TRBJ1-6; 8 bases line up with TRBD1. There are 16 residues in the CDR3. CDR3 amino acids: CASSSGQAFLNSPLHF. The CDR3 DNA is TGTGCCAGCAGTTCGGGACAGGCCTTTCTTAATTCACCCCTCCACTTC.

This clonotype was counted between two and nine times. The chain employs TRBV3-1 and TRBJ2-7, with TRBD1 as a possible D gene (5 bases). Trimming stripped 6 bases from V and 3 bases from J, with 15 bases between. The CDR3 has 14 amino acids. Germline V gene sequence: CDR1 LGHDT, CDR2 YNNKEL (reference sequence). CDR3 protein: CASSPGGALYEQYF. Written as DNA, the CDR3 is TGTGCCAGCAGTCCCGGTGGGGCGCTCTACGAGCAGTACTTC.

Of note for this clonotype: A much bigger clone sits one base away, suggesting this may be a read error. Given the absence of the conserved phenylalanine or tryptophan at the CDR3 end, a read error is likely. The V call is TRBV2, the J call TRBJ2-5, with D uncertain. In germline, CDR1 is SNHLY, CDR2 FYNNEI. V dropped 7 bases and J dropped 0 bases, with 12 bases sitting between them. The CDR3 consists of 14 residues. CDR3 sequence: CASTAGRDQETQYL. The CDR3 nucleotides are TGTGCCAGCACCGCCGGACGGGACCAAGAGACCCAGTACCTC.

This chain joins TRBV7-2 and TRBJ2-6; D gene uncertain. CDR1 and CDR2 from the germline V gene are SGHTA and FQGNSA. Trimming removed 5 bases at V and 0 bases at J, with 20 bases between. The CDR3 is 19 amino acids. The CDR3 DNA reads TGTGCCAGCAGCCGAGAGTGGGTCGTGGATAGCTCTGGGGCCAACGTCCTGACTTTC. This sequence encodes CASSREWVVDSSGANVLTF.

This clonotype was observed a few times. J is TRBJ1-2 and V is TRBV7-9, with 7 bases identical to TRBD1. Germline V gene sequence: CDR1 SEHNR, CDR2 FQNEAQ (reference sequence). The CDR3 totals 14 residues. Trimming removed 5 bases from V and 4 bases from J; junction bases left unmatched: 7. CDR3 nucleotides: TGTGCCAGCAGCCTAAGGGGGCTTGGCTATGGCTACACCTTC. Amino acid sequence: CASSLRGLGYGYTF.